This TCR beta chain appears in the sequencing data of a study of T cells in Graves' hyperthyroidism and ophthalmopathy. This clonotype was counted many times. Its antigen is unidentified. Amplification of TCR beta CDR3 regions used RNA as the template. Initially, a first-round RT-PCR of the TCR CDR3 employed the HTBI primer set. Using its own MiXCR run on the multiplex PCR reads, TCRdb lists one record per CDR3 protein. The data contain over 700,000 distinct CDR3 sequences, around 40% of them singletons. Criteria for exclusion of patients were uncontrolled infection, other autoimmune disease, pregnancy or lactation. The study, taken as a whole, reports: The model made its ophthalmopathy prediction, and onset followed a median around 6.5 months later.

The junction had 5 bases not matched to a gene; V was cut back by 1 base and J by 7 bases. This CDR3 is built from 15 residues. The germline CDR1 and CDR2 sequences are SGHNT and YENEEA. The chain couples TRBV11-3 to TRBJ1-5, with TRBD1 matching over 9 bases. What was sequenced was blood. This sequence was found in a woman aged 40-49 years with Graves' hyperthyroidism. CDR3 sequence reads: CASSLGLGQGQPQHF. In DNA, the CDR3 is TGTGCCAGCAGCTTAGGGTTGGGACAGGGACAGCCCCAGCATTTT.